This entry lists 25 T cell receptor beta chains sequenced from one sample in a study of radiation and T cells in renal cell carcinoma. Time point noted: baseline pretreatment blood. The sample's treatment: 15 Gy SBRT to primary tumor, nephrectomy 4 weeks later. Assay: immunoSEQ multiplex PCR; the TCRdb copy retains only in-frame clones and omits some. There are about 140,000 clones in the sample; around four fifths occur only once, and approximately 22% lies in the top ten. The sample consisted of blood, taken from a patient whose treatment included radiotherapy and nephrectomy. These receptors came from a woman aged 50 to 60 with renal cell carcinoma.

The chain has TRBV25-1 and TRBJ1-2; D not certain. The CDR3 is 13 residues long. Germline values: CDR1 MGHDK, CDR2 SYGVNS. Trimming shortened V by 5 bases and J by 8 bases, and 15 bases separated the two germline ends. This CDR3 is CASSQDIGWGYTF. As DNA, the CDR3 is TGTGCCAGCAGTCAAGATATCGGTTGGGGCTACACCTTC.

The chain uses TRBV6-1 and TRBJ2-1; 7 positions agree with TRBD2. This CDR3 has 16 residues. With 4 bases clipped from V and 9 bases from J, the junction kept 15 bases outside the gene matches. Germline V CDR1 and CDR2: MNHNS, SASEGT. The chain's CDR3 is CASSATSGRYFAEQFF. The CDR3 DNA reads TGTGCCAGCAGTGCCACTTCCGGGAGGTACTTTGCTGAGCAGTTCTTC.

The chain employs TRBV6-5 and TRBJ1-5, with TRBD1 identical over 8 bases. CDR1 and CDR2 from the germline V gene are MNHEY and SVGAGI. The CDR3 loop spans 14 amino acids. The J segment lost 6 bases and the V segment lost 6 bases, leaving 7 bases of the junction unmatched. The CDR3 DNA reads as TGTGCCAGCAGCACTACAGGGGGGGCTCAGCCCCAGCATTTT. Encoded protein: CASSTTGGAQPQHF.

The CDR3 protein is CASSQDMARADTQYF. In nucleotides, the CDR3 is TGCGCCAGCAGCCAAGATATGGCTCGGGCAGATACGCAGTATTTT. This chain joins TRBV4-3 and TRBJ2-3; D gene unclear. Between the trimmed V and J ends, which lost 0 bases and 4 bases, there was a span of 11 bases. CDR3 size: 15 residues. Germline V gives CDR1 LGHNA, CDR2 YSLEER.

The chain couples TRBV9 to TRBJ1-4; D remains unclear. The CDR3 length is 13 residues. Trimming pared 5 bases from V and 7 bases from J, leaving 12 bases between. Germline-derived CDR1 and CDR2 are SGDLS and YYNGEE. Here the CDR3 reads CASSRQTREKLFF. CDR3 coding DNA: TGTGCCAGCAGTCGACAAACCCGTGAAAAACTGTTTTTT.

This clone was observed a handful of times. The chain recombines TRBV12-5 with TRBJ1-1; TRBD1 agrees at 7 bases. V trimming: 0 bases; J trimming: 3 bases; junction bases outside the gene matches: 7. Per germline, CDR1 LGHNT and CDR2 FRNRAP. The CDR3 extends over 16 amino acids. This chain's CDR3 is CASGLVLGTGDTEAFF. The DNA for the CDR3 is TGTGCTAGTGGTTTGGTGCTGGGTACAGGGGACACTGAAGCTTTCTTT.

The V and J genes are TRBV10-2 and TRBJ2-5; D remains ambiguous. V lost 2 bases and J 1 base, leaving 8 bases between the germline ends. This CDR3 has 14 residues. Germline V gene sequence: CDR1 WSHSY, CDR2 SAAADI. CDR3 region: CASSENGRQETQYF. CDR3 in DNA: TGCGCCAGCAGTGAGAACGGGCGCCAAGAGACCCAGTACTTC.

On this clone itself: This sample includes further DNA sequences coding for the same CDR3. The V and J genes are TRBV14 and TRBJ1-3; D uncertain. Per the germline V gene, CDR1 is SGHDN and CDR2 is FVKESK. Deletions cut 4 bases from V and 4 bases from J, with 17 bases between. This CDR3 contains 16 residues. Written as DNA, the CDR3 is TGTGCCAGCAGCCCCCGCGGCGTTTACTCGGGAAACACCATATATTTT. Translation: CASSPRGVYSGNTIYF.

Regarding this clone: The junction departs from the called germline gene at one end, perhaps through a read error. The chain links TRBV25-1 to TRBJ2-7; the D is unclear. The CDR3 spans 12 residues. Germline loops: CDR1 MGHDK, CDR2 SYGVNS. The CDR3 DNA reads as TGTGCCAGCAGCGTGGACGGGTTCGAGCACTACTTC. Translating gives CASSVDGFEHYF.

This CDR3 reads CASSERRLSHREQYF. In DNA form, the CDR3 reads TGCGCCAGCAGTGAGAGGCGGTTATCCCATCGGGAGCAGTACTTC. The chain recombines TRBV10-1 with TRBJ2-7; D is unresolved. Germline CDR1 and CDR2: WNHNN and SYGVQD (reference sequence). V was clipped by 2 bases and J by 7 bases, with 18 bases between them. This CDR3 is built from 15 residues.

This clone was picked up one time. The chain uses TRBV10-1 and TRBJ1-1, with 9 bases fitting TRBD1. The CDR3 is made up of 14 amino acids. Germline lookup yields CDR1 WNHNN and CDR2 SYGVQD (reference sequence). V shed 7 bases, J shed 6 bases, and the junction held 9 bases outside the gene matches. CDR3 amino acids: CASKVDRGDAEAFF. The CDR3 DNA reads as TGCGCCAGCAAGGTAGACAGGGGGGACGCTGAAGCTTTCTTT.

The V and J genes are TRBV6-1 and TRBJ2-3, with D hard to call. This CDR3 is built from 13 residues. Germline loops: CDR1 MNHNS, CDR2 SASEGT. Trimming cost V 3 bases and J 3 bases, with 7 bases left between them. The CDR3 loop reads CASSDFGTDTQYF. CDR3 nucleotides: TGTGCCAGCAGTGATTTTGGGACAGATACGCAGTATTTT.

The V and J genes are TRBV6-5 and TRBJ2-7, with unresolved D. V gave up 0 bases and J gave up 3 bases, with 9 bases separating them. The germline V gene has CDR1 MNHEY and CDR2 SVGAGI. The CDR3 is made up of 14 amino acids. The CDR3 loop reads CASSYSQPLYEQYF. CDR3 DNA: TGTGCCAGCAGTTACTCCCAGCCACTCTACGAGCAGTACTTC.

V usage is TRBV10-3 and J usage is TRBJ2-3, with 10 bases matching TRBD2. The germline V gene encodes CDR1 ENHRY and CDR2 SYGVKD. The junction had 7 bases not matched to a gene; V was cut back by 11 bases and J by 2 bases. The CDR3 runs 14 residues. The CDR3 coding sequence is TGTGCCTCCCGGACTAGCGGAGACACAGATACGCAGTATTTT. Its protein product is CASRTSGDTDTQYF.

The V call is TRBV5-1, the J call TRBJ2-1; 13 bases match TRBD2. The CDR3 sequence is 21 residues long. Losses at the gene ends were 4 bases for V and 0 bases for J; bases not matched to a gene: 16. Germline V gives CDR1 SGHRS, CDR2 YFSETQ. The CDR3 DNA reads TGCGCCAGCAGCCCGACTTACATTAAGGGACTAGCGGGGAACTCCTACAATGAGCAGTTCTTC. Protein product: CASSPTYIKGLAGNSYNEQFF.

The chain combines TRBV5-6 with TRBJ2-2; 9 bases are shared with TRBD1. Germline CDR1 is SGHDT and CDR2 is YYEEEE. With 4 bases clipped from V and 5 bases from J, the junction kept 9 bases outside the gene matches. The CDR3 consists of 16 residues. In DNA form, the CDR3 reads TGTGCCAGCAGCATTCCGGGACAGGGTCAAACCGGGGAGCTGTTTTTT. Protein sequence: CASSIPGQGQTGELFF.

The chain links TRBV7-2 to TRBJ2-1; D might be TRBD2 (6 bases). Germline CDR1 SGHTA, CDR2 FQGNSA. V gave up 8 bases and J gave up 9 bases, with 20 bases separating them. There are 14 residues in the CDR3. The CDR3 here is CASRLEGLLGEQFF. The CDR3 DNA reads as TGTGCCAGCCGCCTGGAGGGGTTGCTGGGTGAGCAGTTCTTC.

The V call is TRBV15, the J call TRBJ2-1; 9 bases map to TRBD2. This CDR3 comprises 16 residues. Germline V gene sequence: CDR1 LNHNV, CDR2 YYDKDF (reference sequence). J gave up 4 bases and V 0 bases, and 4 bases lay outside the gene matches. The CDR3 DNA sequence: TGTGCCACCAGCAGAGATCCGACTAGCGGTTACAATGAGCAGTTCTTC. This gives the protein CATSRDPTSGYNEQFF.

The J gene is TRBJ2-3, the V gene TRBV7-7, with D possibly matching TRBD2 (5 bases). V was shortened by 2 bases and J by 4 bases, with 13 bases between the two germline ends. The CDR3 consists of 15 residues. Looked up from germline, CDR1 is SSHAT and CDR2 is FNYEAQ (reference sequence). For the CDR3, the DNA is TGTGCCAGCAGCTTAAGCCTCGAGGAGGCAGATACGCAGTATTTT. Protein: CASSLSLEEADTQYF.

The CDR3 spells CASSEHEQYF. CDR3 DNA sequence: TGTGCCAGCAGTGAACACGAGCAGTACTTC. The J gene is TRBJ2-7, the V gene TRBV6-1; the D is unclear. The CDR3 length is 10 residues. Germline CDR1 and CDR2: MNHNS and SASEGT. Trimming stripped 2 bases from V and 5 bases from J, with 1 base between.

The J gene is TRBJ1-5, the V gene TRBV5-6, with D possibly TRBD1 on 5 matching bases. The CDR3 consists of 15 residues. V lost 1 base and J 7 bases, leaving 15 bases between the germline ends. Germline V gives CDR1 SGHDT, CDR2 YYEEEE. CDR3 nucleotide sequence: TGTGCCAGCAGCTTGTGGGGCCGGAGAAGACAGCCCCAGCATTTT. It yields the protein CASSLWGRRRQPQHF.

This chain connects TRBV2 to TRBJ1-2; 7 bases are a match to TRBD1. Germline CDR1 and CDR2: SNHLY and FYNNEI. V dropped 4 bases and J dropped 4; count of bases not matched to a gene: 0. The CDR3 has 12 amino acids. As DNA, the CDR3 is TGTGCCAGCAGTGGGGACAGCTATGGCTACACCTTC. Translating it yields CASSGDSYGYTF.

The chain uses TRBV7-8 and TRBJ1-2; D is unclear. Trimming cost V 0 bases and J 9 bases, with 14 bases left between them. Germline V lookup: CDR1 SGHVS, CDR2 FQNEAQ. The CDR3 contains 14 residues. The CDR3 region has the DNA TGTGCCAGCAGCTTAGCTTCCGGGAGCAACAGCTACACCTTC. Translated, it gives CASSLASGSNSYTF. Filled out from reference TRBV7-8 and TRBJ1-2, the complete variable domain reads GAGVSQSPRYKVAKRGQDVALRCDPISGHVSLFWYQQALGQGPEFLTYFQNEAQLDKSGLPSDRFFAERPEGSVSTLKIQRTQQEDSAVYLCASSLASGSNSYTFGSGTRLTVV.

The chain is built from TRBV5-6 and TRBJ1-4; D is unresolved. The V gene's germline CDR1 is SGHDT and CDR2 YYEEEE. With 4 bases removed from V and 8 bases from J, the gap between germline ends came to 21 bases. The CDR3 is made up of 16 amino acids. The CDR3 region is CASSTKKKGVREKLFF. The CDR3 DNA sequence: TGTGCCAGCAGCACAAAAAAGAAGGGCGTGCGGGAAAAACTGTTTTTT.

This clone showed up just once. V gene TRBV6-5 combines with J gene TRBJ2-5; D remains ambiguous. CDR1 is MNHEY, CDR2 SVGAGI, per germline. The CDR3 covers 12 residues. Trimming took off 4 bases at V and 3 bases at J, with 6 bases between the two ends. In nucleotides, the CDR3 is TGTGCCAGCAGTTTGGGGAAAGAGACCCAGTACTTC. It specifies CASSLGKETQYF.